The 5 T cell receptor beta chains listed next were all sequenced from one sample in a study of shared clonotypes between healthy human individuals. The repertoire was sequenced with immunoSEQ multiplex PCR; TCRdb's copy has only in-frame clones and lacks some. The sample lists some 2.4 million clones; approximately 94% were seen once. Sequenced sample: naive CD4+ T cells from PBMCs. This sample's subset: CD45RA+ positively selected. The receptor set was obtained from a young man in good health. Some clones in this sample may be carry-over from other donors' samples.

This chain joins TRBV18 and TRBJ2-6; D is undetermined. V lost 3 bases and J lost 2, with 8 bases in between. CDR3 length: 15 residues. CDR1 and CDR2 from the germline V gene are KGHSH and LQKENI. The CDR3 sequence is CASSPIEPGANVLTF. The CDR3 nucleotides are TGTGCCAGCTCACCGATTGAACCTGGGGCCAACGTCCTGACTTTC.

The chain carries TRBV12-5 and TRBJ1-1; no reliable D call. From germline, CDR1 is LGHNT and CDR2 FRNRAP. Trimming removed 7 bases at V and 8 bases at J, with 14 bases between. CDR3 size: 12 residues. The CDR3, as DNA: TGTGCTAGTGCCCTAGCCTATACAGAAGCTTTCTTT. Amino acid sequence: CASALAYTEAFF.

The CDR3 reads CASSLTGGAGDTEAFF. The CDR3 DNA reads TGTGCCAGCAGTTTGACAGGGGGCGCGGGGGACACTGAAGCTTTCTTT. The chain joins TRBV7-2 to TRBJ1-1, with TRBD1 matching 10 bases. Germline V gene lookup returns CDR1 SGHTA and CDR2 FQGNSA. This CDR3 region has 16 residues. V gave up 6 bases and J gave up 3 bases; unmatched junction bases: 10.

This sequence joins TRBV6-1 and TRBJ2-5, with 7 nucleotides matching TRBD1. The CDR3 extends over 16 amino acids. V lost 4 bases to trimming and J lost 4 bases; unmatched junction nucleotides: 12. Per germline, CDR1 MNHNS and CDR2 SASEGT. In nucleotides, the CDR3 is TGTGCCAGCAGTGGCAACCGACAGGGAGCTCGAGAGACCCAGTACTTC. Its protein is CASSGNRQGARETQYF.

The CDR3 protein is CASSRTGSDGYTF. The CDR3 region has the DNA TGCGCCAGCAGCCGGACAGGGTCGGATGGCTACACCTTC. V usage is TRBV5-1 and J usage is TRBJ1-2; 8 positions match TRBD1. The V segment lost 4 bases and the J segment 6 bases; nucleotides outside the gene matches: 5. The length of the CDR3 is 13 residues. Germline V CDR1 and CDR2: SGHRS, YFSETQ.